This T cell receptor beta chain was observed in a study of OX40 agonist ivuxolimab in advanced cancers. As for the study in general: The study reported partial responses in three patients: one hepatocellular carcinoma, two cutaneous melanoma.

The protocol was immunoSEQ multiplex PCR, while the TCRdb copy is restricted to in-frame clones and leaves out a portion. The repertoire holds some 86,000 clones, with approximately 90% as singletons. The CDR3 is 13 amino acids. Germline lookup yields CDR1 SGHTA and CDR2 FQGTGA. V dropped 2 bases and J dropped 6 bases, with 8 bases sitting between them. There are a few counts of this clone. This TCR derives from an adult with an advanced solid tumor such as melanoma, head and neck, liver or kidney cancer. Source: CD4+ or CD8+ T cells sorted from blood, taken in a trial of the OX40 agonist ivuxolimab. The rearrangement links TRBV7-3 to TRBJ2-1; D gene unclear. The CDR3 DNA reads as TGTGCCAGCAGCTTACAAGTCCCCAATGAGCAGTTCTTC. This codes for CASSLQVPNEQFF.